These T cell receptor beta chains were read from a single sample in a study of T cell responses to AZD1222 COVID-19 vaccine. Clones were read by immunoSEQ multiplex PCR, and TCRdb kept only the in-frame ones, dropping some. The sample lists 140,000 or so clones; more than 75% were seen once. The sample here was peripheral blood, taken 28 days after the second AZD1222 dose. These receptors were obtained from an adult who received the AZD1222 COVID-19 vaccine. CDR3s include the opening cysteine and the closing phenylalanine or tryptophan. Fields, in order: V gene, D gene, clone size, J gene, CDR3 protein, CDR3 DNA. D genes are given only for firm matches. Clone size is not always given. Where it is, it says once, few, many or a class for expanded clones.

>TRBV7-9|NA|NA|TRBJ1-5
CASSLRGGGPQHF
TGTGCCAGCAGCTTAAGGGGGGGTGGGCCCCAGCATTTT
>TRBV15|NA|NA|TRBJ1-1
CATSRDGNTEAFF
TGTGCCACCAGCAGAGACGGGAACACTGAAGCTTTCTTT
>TRBV5-1|TRBD1|NA|TRBJ1-1
CASGKGTVFTEAFF
TGCGCCAGCGGAAAAGGGACAGTGTTCACTGAAGCTTTCTTT
>TRBV5-1|NA|once|TRBJ2-6
CASSLTDRTGANVLTF
TGCGCCAGCAGCTTGACGGACAGAACTGGGGCCAACGTCCTGACTTTC
>TRBV19|NA|NA|TRBJ1-5
CASSTRTANLKNSNQPQHF
TGTGCCAGTAGTACCAGGACAGCAAACCTTAAGAATAGCAATCAGCCCCAGCATTTT
>TRBV5-1|NA|NA|TRBJ1-3
CASATGAGNTIYF
TGCGCCAGCGCCACTGGGGCAGGGAACACCATATATTTT
>TRBV11-2|TRBD1|once|TRBJ2-3
CASSYGQGAGDTQYF
TGTGCCAGCAGTTACGGACAGGGGGCAGGAGATACGCAGTATTTT
>TRBV18|NA|NA|TRBJ1-1
CASSPNGQVGPEAFF
TGTGCCAGCTCCCCCAACGGACAAGTCGGCCCTGAAGCTTTCTTT
>TRBV2|TRBD1|NA|TRBJ1-6
CASTDRLNSPLHF
TGTGCCAGCACGGACAGGCTGAATTCACCCCTCCACTTT
>TRBV7-3|NA|NA|TRBJ1-2
CASSVWTLGYTF
TGTGCCAGCAGCGTATGGACCTTGGGCTACACCTTC
>TRBV24-1|TRBD1|NA|TRBJ1-2
CATSDHRGWEYGYTF
TGTGCCACCAGTGATCACAGGGGATGGGAGTATGGCTACACCTTC
>TRBV12-3/TRBV12-4|NA|NA|TRBJ1-2
CASSGTGASGYTF
TGTGCCAGCAGTGGAACGGGGGCGTCCGGCTACACCTTC
>TRBV18|NA|NA|TRBJ1-2
CASSLAARMYGYTF
TGTGCCAGCTCCTTGGCGGCTCGAATGTATGGCTACACCTTC
>TRBV27|NA|once|TRBJ1-6
CASSSVPAGYYNSPLHF
TGTGCCAGCAGTTCGGTTCCCGCCGGCTACTATAATTCACCCCTCCACTTT
>TRBV5-4|NA|NA|TRBJ2-1
CASSSGGRNEQFF
TGTGCCAGCAGCTCGGGGGGCCGGAATGAGCAGTTCTTC
>TRBV6-2/TRBV6-3|NA|once|TRBJ1-5
CASSLQEFTQPQHF
TGTGCCAGCAGTTTACAGGAGTTCACCCAGCCCCAGCATTTT
>TRBV7-2|NA|NA|TRBJ2-3
CASSLKGEWDTQYF
TGTGCCAGCAGCCTAAAAGGGGAATGGGATACGCAGTATTTT
>TRBV2|NA|NA|TRBJ1-1
CASSEGRPEAFF
TGTGCCAGCAGTGAAGGTCGGCCTGAAGCTTTCTTT
>TRBV2|NA|NA|TRBJ1-5
CASSFGNKNQPQHF
TGTGCCAGCAGTTTCGGGAACAAAAATCAGCCCCAGCATTTT
>TRBV28|NA|once|TRBJ1-1
CASSLSYTEAFF
TGTGCCAGCAGTTTATCATACACTGAAGCTTTCTTT
>TRBV19|NA|once|TRBJ2-3
CASSIRQAGDTQYF
TGTGCCAGTAGTATCCGGCAGGCCGGAGATACGCAGTATTTT
>TRBV28|NA|NA|TRBJ2-7
CASSLVGGRRYEQYF
TGTGCCAGCAGTTTAGTGGGCGGAAGACGATACGAGCAGTACTTC
>TRBV12-5|NA|once|TRBJ2-1
CASRTVGGEQFF
TGTGCTAGTCGCACGGTGGGGGGTGAGCAGTTCTTC
>TRBV4-3|NA|NA|TRBJ1-3
CASSQTVQGNTIYF
TGCGCCAGCAGCCAGACAGTTCAGGGAAACACCATATATTTT
>TRBV28|NA|NA|TRBJ1-2
CASLDRPIFYGYTF
TGTGCCAGCCTGGACAGACCCATATTCTATGGCTACACCTTC
>TRBV24-1|TRBD2|NA|TRBJ2-2
CATARTSGRRRTGELFF
TGTGCCACTGCGAGGACTAGCGGGAGAAGGAGGACCGGGGAGCTGTTTTTT
>TRBV5-6|NA|NA|TRBJ2-7
CASSPGTDEQYF
TGTGCCAGCAGCCCTGGAACAGACGAGCAGTACTTC
>TRBV5-6|NA|NA|TRBJ1-1
CASSPMSSLGTEAFF
TGTGCCAGCAGTCCGATGTCTTCCCTGGGGACTGAAGCTTTCTTT
>TRBV19|NA|NA|TRBJ2-5
CASRAGGSETQYF
TGTGCCAGTAGGGCTGGAGGGTCCGAGACCCAGTACTTC